Below are 28 T cell receptor beta chains sequenced from a single sample in a study of CD8+CD57+ T cells in acquired aplastic anemia. CDR3 and TCR beta VDJ profiling relied on a genomic DNA template. Using its own MiXCR run on the reads, TCRdb lists one record per CDR3 protein. Here the sample spans hundreds of thousands of distinct CDR3 sequences, around 68% being singletons. Sequenced sample: sorted CD4+, CD8+, or CD8+CD57+ T cells (not recorded which) from PBMCs. The source of these receptors is a human donor in good health, serving as a control.

Note on this clonotype: A junction boundary mismatches the germline segment, possibly from a read error. CDR3 residues: CASSAGQGAGEAYF. The CDR3 coding sequence is TGCGCCAGCAGCGCTGGACAGGGCGCTGGCGAGGCGTACTTC. This chain links TRBV7-9 with TRBJ2-7, with 8 positions matching TRBD1. Germline V gene lookup returns CDR1 SEHNR and CDR2 FQNEAQ (reference sequence). This CDR3 region has 14 residues. Supplemented by reference TRBV7-9 and TRBJ2-7, the full variable domain reads DTGVSQNPRHKITKRGQNVTFRCDPISEHNRLYWYRQTLGQGPEFLTYFQNEAQLEKSRLLSDRFSAERPKGSFSTLEIQRTEQGDSAMYLCASSAGQGAGEAYFGPGTRLTVT.

The rearrangement links TRBV18 to TRBJ1-4; 8 bases align to TRBD1. V lost 3 bases to trimming and J lost 5 bases; unmatched junction nucleotides: 8. Germline loops: CDR1 KGHSH, CDR2 LQKENI. This CDR3 contains 16 residues. The CDR3 sequence is CASSPLAGGRNEKLFF. In nucleotides, the CDR3 is TGTGCCAGCTCACCGCTTGCAGGGGGCCGCAATGAAAAACTGTTTTTT.

This chain joins TRBV20-1 and TRBJ2-1, with a tentative D call TRBD2 (6 bases). CDR3 length: 13 amino acids. Per the germline V gene, CDR1 is DFQATT and CDR2 is SNEGSKA (reference sequence). V was cut by 4 bases and J by 11 bases, with 18 bases left in between. The CDR3 coding sequence is TGCAGTGCTACCCAAACGTCCGGGACTCAGCAGTTCTTC. This encodes CSATQTSGTQQFF.

The chain employs TRBV5-6 and TRBJ2-6, with 7 bases matching TRBD1. The length of the CDR3 is 16 residues. V was clipped by 4 bases and J by 3 bases; unmatched bases: 7. From germline, CDR1 is SGHDT and CDR2 YYEEEE. CDR3 in amino acids: CASSTGQVSGANVLTF. The CDR3 DNA reads as TGTGCCAGCAGCACCGGACAGGTCAGTGGGGCCAACGTCCTGACTTTC.

V and J are TRBV5-1 and TRBJ1-2; no reliable D call. With 0 bases removed from V and 8 bases from J, the gap between germline ends came to 11 bases. The germline V gene encodes CDR1 SGHRS and CDR2 YFSETQ. CDR3 length: 13 amino acids. CDR3: CASSLALLAGYTF. For the CDR3, the DNA is TGCGCCAGCAGCTTGGCCCTTTTAGCGGGCTACACCTTC.

The genes are TRBV2 and TRBJ1-5, with D unresolved. Trimming took 9 bases from V and 9 from J, leaving 18 bases between them. CDR1 is SNHLY, CDR2 FYNNEI, per germline. The CDR3 spans 13 residues. For the CDR3, the DNA is TGTGCCAGTCACGTTCGGGAAGGGCTGCCCCAGCATTTT. Translation gives CASHVREGLPQHF.

This rearrangement joins TRBV7-2 to TRBJ1-1; D may be TRBD1 (5 bases). The CDR3 covers 15 residues. Germline V gene data show CDR1 as SGHTA and CDR2 as FQGNSA. V was trimmed by 5 bases and J by 7 bases, leaving 20 bases between them. The DNA of the CDR3 is TGTGCCAGCAGCGTGGGGGATCGACTAGGCATTGAAGCTTTCTTT. It specifies CASSVGDRLGIEAFF.

A remark on this clonotype: One junction end does not reproduce the germline sequence, and a read error may be involved. The V call is TRBV7-2, the J call TRBJ2-2, with D perhaps matching TRBD2 (6 bases). CDR1 is SGHTA and CDR2 is FQGNSA in the germline V gene. CDR3 length: 14 residues. CDR3 nucleotide sequence: TGTGCCAGCAGCTTAGACTGTAGCGGCGGGGAGATGTTATTT. This codes for CASSLDCSGGEMLF.

Comments on this clonotype: Given the absence of the conserved phenylalanine or tryptophan at the CDR3 end, a read error is likely. Because the CDR3's place on the DNA is in doubt, the DNA is left out and the CDR3 is given as listed by TCRdb. The gene calls are TRBV10-3 and TRBJ2-6; TRBD1 reflects the table's D call only, with no check against the DNA. Germline loops: CDR1 ENHRY, CDR2 SYGVKD. Inclusive of both ends, the CDR3 amounts to 14 amino acids. The chain's CDR3 is CAISVGPAKNVLQY.

The chain is built from TRBV7-2 and TRBJ2-7; TRBD1 matches at 9 bases. With V trimmed by 1 base and J by 6 bases, 13 bases remained unmatched. The CDR3 has 17 residues. CDR1 SGHTA and CDR2 FQGNSA come from the germline V gene. The CDR3 reads CASSLGRAGTGLSEQYF. CDR3 DNA sequence: TGTGCCAGCAGCTTAGGGCGGGCCGGGACAGGGCTCTCCGAGCAGTACTTC.

This clonotype has only one observation. The gene calls are TRBV15 and TRBJ1-5; TRBD1 agrees at 8 bases. The germline V gene encodes CDR1 LNHNV and CDR2 YYDKDF (reference sequence). This CDR3 is 14 amino acids long. After removal of 3 bases from V and 5 bases from J, the junction contained 3 bases not matched to a gene. CDR3 sequence reads: CATSSTGGYQPQHF. As DNA, the CDR3 is TGTGCCACCAGCAGCACAGGGGGTTATCAGCCCCAGCATTTT.

Notes on this clonotype: Here the CDR3 omits its conserved ending phenylalanine or tryptophan, so a read error is the likely source. The J gene is TRBJ2-3, the V gene TRBV29-1; tentative D call: TRBD2 (6 bases). This CDR3 spans 13 amino acids. Trimming cost V 7 bases and J 1 base, with 12 bases left between them. Germline CDR1 reads SQVTM; CDR2 reads ANQGSEA. The CDR3 sequence is CSASGGGTDTQYS. The DNA of the CDR3 is TGCAGCGCGAGCGGCGGGGGCACAGATACGCAGTATTCC.

A note on this clonotype: The junction departs from the called germline gene at one end, perhaps through a read error. The J gene is TRBJ1-2, the V gene TRBV29-1; D remains ambiguous. The germline V gene encodes CDR1 SQVTM and CDR2 ANQGSEA. The CDR3 has 11 amino acids. This CDR3 reads CSVVSDYGYGF. The CDR3 coding sequence is TGCAGCGTTGTGTCAGACTATGGCTACGGCTTC.

The chain carries TRBV3-1 and TRBJ2-7; perhaps D is TRBD1 or TRBD2 (5 bases each). From germline, CDR1 is LGHDT and CDR2 YNNKEL (reference sequence). The CDR3 runs 14 residues. V was cut by 4 bases and J by 3 bases, with 13 bases left in between. CDR3 loop: CASSPGTANYEQYF. In DNA form, the CDR3 reads TGTGCCAGCAGCCCCGGGACGGCCAACTACGAGCAGTACTTC.

This clonotype was observed a handful of times. J is TRBJ2-1 and V is TRBV5-6; 9 nucleotides agree with TRBD1. The V segment lost 4 bases and the J segment 3 bases; nucleotides outside the gene matches: 5. CDR1 SGHDT and CDR2 YYEEEE come from the germline V gene. There are 15 residues in the CDR3. Here the CDR3 reads CASSIPGQGYNEQFF. Written as DNA, the CDR3 is TGTGCCAGCAGCATTCCGGGACAGGGCTACAATGAGCAGTTCTTC.

This clonotype has at least ten counts. The chain combines TRBV6-5 with TRBJ1-6, with D hard to call. Trimming removed 6 bases from V and 7 bases from J, with 7 bases in between. The CDR3 consists of 12 residues. Per the germline V gene, CDR1 is MNHEY and CDR2 is SVGAGI. This CDR3 reads CASRIGNSPLHF. DNA for the CDR3: TGTGCCAGCAGGATCGGCAATTCACCCCTCCACTTT.

The V gene is TRBV15, the J gene TRBJ2-7, with a weak D call TRBD1 (6 bases). The germline V gene encodes CDR1 LNHNV and CDR2 YYDKDF (reference sequence). The CDR3 is 14 residues long. The germline V and J ends were trimmed by 4 bases and 5 bases, with 15 bases remaining between them. CDR3 sequence: CATSMTGQSHEQYF. The CDR3 DNA is TGTGCCACCAGCATGACGGGACAATCCCACGAGCAGTACTTC.

Note on this clonotype: Compared with germline, one end of the junction differs, possibly owing to a read error. The chain has TRBV7-4 and TRBJ1-6; 8 bases map to TRBD1. Per germline, CDR1 SGHVT and CDR2 SQSDAQ. This CDR3 is 16 amino acids long. CDR3 loop: CASSVAGQAGHSRLHF. The CDR3 DNA follows: TGTGCCAGCAGCGTAGCGGGACAGGCTGGACATTCACGCCTCCACTTT.

Comments on this clonotype: Since a much larger clone is just one base distant, this may be a read error. V and J are TRBV15 and TRBJ2-7; D is possibly TRBD2 (6 bases). Trimming removed 0 bases from V and 2 bases from J, with 11 bases in between. Germline V lookup: CDR1 LNHNV, CDR2 YYDKDF (reference sequence). There are 15 residues in the CDR3. The DNA for the CDR3 is TGTGCCACCAGCAGAGATGATAGCGGAACCTACGAGCAGTACGTC. Translation: CATSRDDSGTYEQYV.

The genes are TRBV4-3 and TRBJ1-6; weak D call: TRBD1 (6 bases). The germline V and J ends were trimmed by 0 bases and 10 bases, with 19 bases remaining between them. The CDR3 runs 17 residues. Germline CDR1 LGHNA, CDR2 YSLEER. CDR3 protein: CASSQEWDTETVSPLHF. CDR3 coding DNA: TGCGCCAGCAGCCAAGAGTGGGACACCGAGACGGTCTCACCCCTCCACTTT.

The chain combines TRBV7-3 with TRBJ2-7, with TRBD1 matching 8 bases. The CDR3 is made up of 15 amino acids. Germline CDR1 reads SGHTA; CDR2 reads FQGTGA. V was pared by 5 bases and J by 9 bases, with 15 bases of the junction left unmatched. The CDR3 reads CASSPGAGQGFGQYF. CDR3 DNA sequence: TGTGCCAGCAGCCCAGGAGCAGGACAGGGCTTTGGGCAGTACTTC.

This clonotype was found many times. This chain joins TRBV20-1 and TRBJ2-5; TRBD1 is a possible D gene (5 bases). V was pared by 6 bases and J by 9 bases, with 20 bases between. CDR1 and CDR2 from the germline V gene are DFQATT and SNEGSKA (reference sequence). The CDR3 covers 13 residues. The CDR3 region has the DNA TGCAGTGCGACAGAGAGATCCGTTTCGGCCCAGTACTTC. Translation gives CSATERSVSAQYF.

This clonotype has a count of ten or more. The gene calls are TRBV20-1 and TRBJ2-3, with 8 positions matching TRBD2. This CDR3 is built from 16 residues. V trimming: 6 bases; J trimming: 1 base; junction bases outside the gene matches: 12. Germline-derived CDR1 and CDR2 are DFQATT and SNEGSKA (reference sequence). The CDR3 here is CSASTTSVFGTDTQYF. The CDR3 DNA is TGCAGTGCAAGCACGACTAGCGTGTTTGGCACAGATACGCAGTATTTT.

This clonotype was observed a handful of times. This rearrangement joins TRBV11-1 to TRBJ2-7, with D possibly called TRBD1 or TRBD2 (5 bases each). This CDR3 has 15 amino acids. Looked up from germline, CDR1 is SGHAT and CDR2 is FQDESV (reference sequence). Trimming stripped 5 bases from V and 0 bases from J, with 14 bases between. The CDR3 sequence is CASSKSPGSSYEQYF. For the CDR3, the DNA is TGTGCCAGCAGCAAGAGTCCAGGGAGCTCCTACGAGCAGTACTTC.

V and J are TRBV7-9 and TRBJ2-7; D unresolved. V was cut by 5 bases and J by 10 bases, with 24 bases left in between. The CDR3 has 15 amino acids. The germline V gene has CDR1 SEHNR and CDR2 FQNEAQ (reference sequence). CDR3 sequence reads: CASSPDNSATYFQYF. The CDR3 nucleotides are TGTGCCAGCAGCCCAGACAATTCAGCCACCTACTTTCAGTACTTC. Drawing the rest from reference TRBV7-9 and TRBJ2-7, the complete variable domain is DTGVSQNPRHKITKRGQNVTFRCDPISEHNRLYWYRQTLGQGPEFLTYFQNEAQLEKSRLLSDRFSAERPKGSFSTLEIQRTEQGDSAMYLCASSPDNSATYFQYFGPGTRLTVT.

Regarding this clonotype: A much larger clone lies one base from this, so it may be a read error. V usage is TRBV3-1 and J usage is TRBJ2-1; D uncertain. This CDR3 contains 15 residues. Germline V gives CDR1 LGHDT, CDR2 YNNKEL (reference sequence). The CDR3 spells CASIQDGDSYNEQFF. The CDR3 DNA sequence: TGTGCCAGCATCCAAGATGGGGATTCCTACAATGAGCAGTTCTTC.

There are many counts of this clonotype. This chain links TRBV4-1 with TRBJ1-2; 10 nucleotides agree with TRBD1. Germline V gene data show CDR1 as MGHRA and CDR2 as YSYEKL. The length of the CDR3 is 15 residues. Trimming cost V 3 bases and J 8 bases; bases outside gene matches: 9. In nucleotides, the CDR3 is TGCGCCAGCAGCCAGCCTGTTGACAGGGGGCAAGGCTACACCTTC. Encoded protein: CASSQPVDRGQGYTF.

With regard to this clonotype: Germline is not matched at one junction end, which may reflect a read error. This sequence joins TRBV19 and TRBJ1-5; D gene ambiguous. The CDR3 contains 12 residues. CDR1 LNHDA and CDR2 SQIVND come from the germline V gene (reference sequence). The CDR3 sequence: CATSGRGDGHTF. The CDR3 DNA is TGTGCCACCAGTGGCAGAGGCGATGGCCACACCTTT. The whole variable domain, remainder taken from reference TRBV19 and TRBJ1-5, is DGGITQSPKYLFRKEGQNVTLSCEQNLNHDAMYWYRQDPGQGLRLIYYSQIVNDFQKGDIAEGYSVSREKKESFPLTVTSAQKNPTAFYLCATSGRGDGHTFGDGTRLSIL.